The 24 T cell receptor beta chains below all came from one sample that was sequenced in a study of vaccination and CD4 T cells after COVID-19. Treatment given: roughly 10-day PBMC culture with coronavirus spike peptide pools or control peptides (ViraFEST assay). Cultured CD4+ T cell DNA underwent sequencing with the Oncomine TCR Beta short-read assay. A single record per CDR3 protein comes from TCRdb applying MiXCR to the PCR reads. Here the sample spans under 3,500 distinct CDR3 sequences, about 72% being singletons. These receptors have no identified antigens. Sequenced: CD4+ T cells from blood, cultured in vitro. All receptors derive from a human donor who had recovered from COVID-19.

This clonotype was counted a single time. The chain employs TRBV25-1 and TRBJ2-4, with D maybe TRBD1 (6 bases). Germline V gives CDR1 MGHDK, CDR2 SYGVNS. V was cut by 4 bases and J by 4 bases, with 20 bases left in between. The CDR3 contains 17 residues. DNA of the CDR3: TGTGCCAGCAGTGGCACAGGGTCGTCGTGGCCAAAAAACATTCAGTACTTC. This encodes CASSGTGSSWPKNIQYF. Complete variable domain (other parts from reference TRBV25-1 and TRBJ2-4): EADIYQTPRYLVIGTGKKITLECSQTMGHDKMYWYQQDPGMELHLIHYSYGVNSTEKGDLSSESTVSRIRTEHFPLTLESARPSHTSQYLCASSGTGSSWPKNIQYFGAGTRLSVL.

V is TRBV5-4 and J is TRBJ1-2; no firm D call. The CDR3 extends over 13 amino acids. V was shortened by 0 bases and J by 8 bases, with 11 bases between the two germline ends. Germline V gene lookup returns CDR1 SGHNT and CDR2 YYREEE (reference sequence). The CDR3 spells CASSLASFPGYTF. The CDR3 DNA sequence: TGTGCCAGCAGCTTGGCCAGTTTTCCAGGCTACACCTTC.

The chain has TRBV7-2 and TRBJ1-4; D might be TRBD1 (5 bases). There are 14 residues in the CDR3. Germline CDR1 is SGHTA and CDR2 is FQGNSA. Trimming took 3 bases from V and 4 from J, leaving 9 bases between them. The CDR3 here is CASSFGHYNEKLFF. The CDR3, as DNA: TGTGCCAGCAGCTTCGGACACTATAATGAAAAACTGTTTTTT.

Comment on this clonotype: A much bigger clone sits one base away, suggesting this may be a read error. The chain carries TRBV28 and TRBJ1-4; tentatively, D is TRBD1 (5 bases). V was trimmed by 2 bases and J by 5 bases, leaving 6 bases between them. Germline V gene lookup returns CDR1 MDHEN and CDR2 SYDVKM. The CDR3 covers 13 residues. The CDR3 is CASSLGTNEKLFF. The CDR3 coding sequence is TGTGCCAGCAGTTTAGGGACGAATGAAAAACTGTTTTTT.

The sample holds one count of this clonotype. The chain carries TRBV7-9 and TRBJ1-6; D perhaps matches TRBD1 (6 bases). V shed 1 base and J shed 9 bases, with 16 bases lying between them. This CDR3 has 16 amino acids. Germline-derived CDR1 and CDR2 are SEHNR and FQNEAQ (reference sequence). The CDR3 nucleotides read TGTGCCAGCAGCTTAGATGGGGGGGCAAAGAGTTCACCCCTCCACTTT. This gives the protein CASSLDGGAKSSPLHF.

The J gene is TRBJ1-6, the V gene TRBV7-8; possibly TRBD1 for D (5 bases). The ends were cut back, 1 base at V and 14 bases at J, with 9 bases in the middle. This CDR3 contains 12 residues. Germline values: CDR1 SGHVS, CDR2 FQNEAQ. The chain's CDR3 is CASSLDRGALHF. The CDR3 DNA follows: TGTGCCAGCAGCTTAGACCGGGGGGCCCTCCACTTT.

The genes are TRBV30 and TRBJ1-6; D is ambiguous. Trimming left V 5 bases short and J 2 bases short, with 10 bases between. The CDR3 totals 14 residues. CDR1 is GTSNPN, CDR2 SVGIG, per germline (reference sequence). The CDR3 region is CAWGPRTYNSPLHF. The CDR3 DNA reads TGTGCCTGGGGCCCAAGAACCTATAATTCACCCCTCCACTTT.

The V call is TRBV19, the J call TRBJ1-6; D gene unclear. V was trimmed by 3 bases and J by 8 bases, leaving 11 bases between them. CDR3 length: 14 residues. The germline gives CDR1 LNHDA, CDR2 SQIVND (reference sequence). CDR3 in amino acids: CASSIEQRDSPLHF. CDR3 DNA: TGTGCCAGTAGTATCGAACAGAGGGATTCACCCCTCCACTTT. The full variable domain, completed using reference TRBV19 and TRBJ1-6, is DGGITQSPKYLFRKEGQNVTLSCEQNLNHDAMYWYRQDPGQGLRLIYYSQIVNDFQKGDIAEGYSVSREKKESFPLTVTSAQKNPTAFYLCASSIEQRDSPLHFGNGTRLTVT.

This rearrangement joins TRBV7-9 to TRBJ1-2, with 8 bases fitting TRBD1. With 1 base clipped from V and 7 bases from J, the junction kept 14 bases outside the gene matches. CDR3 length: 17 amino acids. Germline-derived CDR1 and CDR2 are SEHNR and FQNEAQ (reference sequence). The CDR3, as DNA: TGTGCCAGCAGCTTAGGAATCGGAGACAGGGGAGGAGTTGGCTACACCTTC. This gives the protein CASSLGIGDRGGVGYTF.

This chain's CDR3 is CASSVSGREKLFF. CDR3 nucleotides: TGTGCCAGCAGTGTTTCCGGGAGGGAAAAACTGTTTTTT. The J gene is TRBJ1-4, the V gene TRBV6-1; D is undetermined. The V gene lost 4 bases and the J gene lost 8 bases, with 11 bases spanning the gap. The V gene's germline CDR1 is MNHNS and CDR2 SASEGT. The CDR3 consists of 13 residues.

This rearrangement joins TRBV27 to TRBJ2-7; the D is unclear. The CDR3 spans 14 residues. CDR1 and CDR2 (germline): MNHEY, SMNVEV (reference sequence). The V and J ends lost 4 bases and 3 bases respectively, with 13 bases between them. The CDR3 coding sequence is TGTGCCAGCAGTTCCTCCGCGGTGGGCTACGAGCAGTACTTC. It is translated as CASSSSAVGYEQYF.

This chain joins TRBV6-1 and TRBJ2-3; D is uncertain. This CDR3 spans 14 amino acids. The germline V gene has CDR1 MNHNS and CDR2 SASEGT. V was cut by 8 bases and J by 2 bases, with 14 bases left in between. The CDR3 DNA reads TGTGCCAGCCCTGTCAGCGAAAACACAGATACGCAGTATTTT. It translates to CASPVSENTDTQYF.

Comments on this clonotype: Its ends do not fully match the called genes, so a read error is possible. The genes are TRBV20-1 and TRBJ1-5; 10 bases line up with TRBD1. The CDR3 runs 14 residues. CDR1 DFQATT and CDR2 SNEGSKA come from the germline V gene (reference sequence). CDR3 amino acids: CSARQGASNPPQHF. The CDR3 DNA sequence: TGCAGTGCGAGACAGGGGGCGAGCAATCCGCCCCAGCATTTT.

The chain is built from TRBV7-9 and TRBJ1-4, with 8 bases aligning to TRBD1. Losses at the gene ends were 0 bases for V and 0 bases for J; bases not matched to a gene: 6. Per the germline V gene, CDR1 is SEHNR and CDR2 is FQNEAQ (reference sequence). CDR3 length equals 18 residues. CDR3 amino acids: CASSLAAGGGSTNEKLFF. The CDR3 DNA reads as TGTGCCAGCAGCTTAGCGGCAGGGGGCGGCTCAACTAATGAAAAACTGTTTTTT.

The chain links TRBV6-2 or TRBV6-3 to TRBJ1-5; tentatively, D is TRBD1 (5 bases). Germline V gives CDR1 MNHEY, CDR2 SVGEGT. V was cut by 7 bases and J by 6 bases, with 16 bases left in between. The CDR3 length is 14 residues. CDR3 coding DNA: TGTGCCAGCAAATCCCGGGGCGCGGGTCAGCCCCAGCATTTT. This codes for CASKSRGAGQPQHF.

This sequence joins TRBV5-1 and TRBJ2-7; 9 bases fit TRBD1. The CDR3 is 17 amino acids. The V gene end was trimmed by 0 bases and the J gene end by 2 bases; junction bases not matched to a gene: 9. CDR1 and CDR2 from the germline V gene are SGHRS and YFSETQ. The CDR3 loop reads CASSLVPTTGGTYEQYF. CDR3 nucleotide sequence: TGCGCCAGCAGCTTGGTGCCCACGACAGGGGGAACCTACGAGCAGTACTTC. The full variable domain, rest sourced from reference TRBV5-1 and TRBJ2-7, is KAGVTQTPRYLIKTRGQQVTLSCSPISGHRSVSWYQQTPGQGLQFLFEYFSETQRNKGNFPGRFSGRQFSNSRSEMNVSTLELGDSALYLCASSLVPTTGGTYEQYFGPGTRLTVT.

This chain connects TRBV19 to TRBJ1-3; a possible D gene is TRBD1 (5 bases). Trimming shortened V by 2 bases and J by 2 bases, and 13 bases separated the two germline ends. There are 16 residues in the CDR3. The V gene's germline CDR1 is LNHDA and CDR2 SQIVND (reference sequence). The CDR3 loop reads CASSIYQGTAGNTIYF. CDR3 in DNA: TGTGCCAGTAGTATATACCAGGGAACGGCTGGAAACACCATATATTTT.

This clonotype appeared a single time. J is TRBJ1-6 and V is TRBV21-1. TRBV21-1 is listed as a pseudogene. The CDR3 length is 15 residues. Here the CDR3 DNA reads TGTGCCAGCGTTTGGGATAACTCCTATAATTCACCCCTCCACTTT. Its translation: CASVWDNSYNSPLHF.

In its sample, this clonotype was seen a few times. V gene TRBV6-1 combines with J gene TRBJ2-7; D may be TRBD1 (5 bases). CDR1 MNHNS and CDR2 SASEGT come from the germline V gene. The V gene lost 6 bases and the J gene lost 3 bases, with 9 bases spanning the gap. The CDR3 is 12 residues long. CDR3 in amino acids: CASSGHVYEQYF. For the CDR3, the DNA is TGTGCCAGCAGCGGACATGTCTACGAGCAGTACTTC.

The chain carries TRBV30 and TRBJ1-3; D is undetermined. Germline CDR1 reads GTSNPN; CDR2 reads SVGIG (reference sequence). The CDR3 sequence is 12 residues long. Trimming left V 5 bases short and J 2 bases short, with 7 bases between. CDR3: CAWGRPGNTIYF. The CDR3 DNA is TGTGCCTGGGGACGTCCTGGAAACACCATATATTTT.

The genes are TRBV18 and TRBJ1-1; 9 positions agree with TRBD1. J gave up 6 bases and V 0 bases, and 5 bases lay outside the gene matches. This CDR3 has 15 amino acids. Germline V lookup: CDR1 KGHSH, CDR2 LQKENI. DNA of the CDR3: TGTGCCAGCTCACCACCGGACAGGGGTGGCGCTGAAGCTTTCTTT. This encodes CASSPPDRGGAEAFF. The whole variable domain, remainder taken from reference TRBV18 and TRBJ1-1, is NAGVMQNPRHLVRRRGQEARLRCSPMKGHSHVYWYRQLPEEGLKFMVYLQKENIIDESGMPKERFSAEFPKEGPSILRIQQVVRGDSAAYFCASSPPDRGGAEAFFGQGTRLTVV.

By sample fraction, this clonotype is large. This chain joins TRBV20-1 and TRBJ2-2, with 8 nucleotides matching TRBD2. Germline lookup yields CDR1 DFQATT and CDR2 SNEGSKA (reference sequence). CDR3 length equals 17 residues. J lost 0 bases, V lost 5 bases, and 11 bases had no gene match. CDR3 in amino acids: CSAPVSGGPTNTGELFF. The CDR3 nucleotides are TGCAGTGCTCCGGTCAGCGGGGGTCCGACGAACACCGGGGAGCTGTTTTTT.

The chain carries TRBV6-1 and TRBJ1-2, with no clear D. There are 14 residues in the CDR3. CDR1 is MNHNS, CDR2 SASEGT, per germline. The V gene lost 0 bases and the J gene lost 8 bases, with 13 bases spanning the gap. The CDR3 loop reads CASSEAVTDWGYTF. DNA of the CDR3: TGTGCCAGCAGTGAAGCTGTAACGGATTGGGGCTACACCTTC.

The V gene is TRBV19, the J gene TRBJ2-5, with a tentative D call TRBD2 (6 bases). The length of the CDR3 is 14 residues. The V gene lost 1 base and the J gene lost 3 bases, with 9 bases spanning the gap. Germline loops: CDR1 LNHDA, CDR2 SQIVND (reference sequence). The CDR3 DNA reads TGTGCCAGTAGTATAGTTGGAGGGGAAGAGACCCAGTACTTC. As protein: CASSIVGGEETQYF.